This TCR beta chain is drawn from a study of T cells after yellow fever vaccination. The CDR3 contains 16 residues. CDR1 is MNHEY and CDR2 is SVGEGT in the germline V gene. V lost 6 bases and J lost 6; bases outside the gene matches: 12. It was through 5'RACE template switching that TCR cDNA was made, with a universal primer site and UMIs added. TCRdb analysed the 5' RACE reads with MiXCR anew, one entry per CDR3 protein. This table has approximately 300,000 distinct CDR3 sequences, about 10% appearing once. Study outcomes and limitations: Subsequent booster samples again held most clones from primary vaccination (around 96% CD4, approximately 86% CD8). Weaker, the secondary response peaked sooner, at day 5 versus 15. The appearance of a small share of clonotypes in both CD4 and CD8 compartments was observed.

The table lists this clonotype with a count of one. Its specificity is not known. Sample: CD4+ T cells sorted from PBMCs, taken 45 days after the yellow fever booster vaccination. The chain uses TRBV6-2 or TRBV6-3 and TRBJ2-1; TRBD2 aligns across 9 bases. The receptor's source is a man in his late teens or twenties who received the YFV17D yellow fever vaccine. CDR3 DNA sequence: TGTGCCAGCAGGAACCCTATAGCGGGGGACCTCAATGAGCAGTTCTTC. This encodes CASRNPIAGDLNEQFF.